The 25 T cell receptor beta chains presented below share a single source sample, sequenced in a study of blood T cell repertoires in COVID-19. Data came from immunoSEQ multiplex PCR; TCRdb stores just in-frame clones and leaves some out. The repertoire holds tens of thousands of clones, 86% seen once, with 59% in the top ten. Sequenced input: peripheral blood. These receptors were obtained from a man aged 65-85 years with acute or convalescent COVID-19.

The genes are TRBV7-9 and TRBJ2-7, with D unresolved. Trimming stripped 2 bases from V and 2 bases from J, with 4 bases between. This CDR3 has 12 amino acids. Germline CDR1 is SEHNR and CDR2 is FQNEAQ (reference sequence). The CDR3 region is CASSLTAYEQYF. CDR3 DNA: TGTGCCAGCAGCTTAACAGCCTACGAGCAGTACTTC.

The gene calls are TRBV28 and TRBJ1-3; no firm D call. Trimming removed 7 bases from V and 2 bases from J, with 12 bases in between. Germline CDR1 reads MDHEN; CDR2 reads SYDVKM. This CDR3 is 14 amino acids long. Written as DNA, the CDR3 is TGTGCCAGCATGGCATGGGCAGCTGGAAACACCATATATTTT. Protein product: CASMAWAAGNTIYF. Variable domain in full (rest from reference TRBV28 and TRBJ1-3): DVKVTQSSRYLVKRTGEKVFLECVQDMDHENMFWYRQDPGLGLRLIYFSYDVKMKEKGDIPEGYSVSREKKERFSLILESASTNQTSMYLCASMAWAAGNTIYFGEGSWLTVV.

In nucleotides, the CDR3 is TGTGCCAGCAGCTTGGTTGTTAAGTTCTTC. It codes for CASSLVVKFF. The J gene is TRBJ2-1, the V gene TRBV5-8; D is undetermined. This CDR3 has 10 amino acids. Germline V gene data show CDR1 as SGHTS and CDR2 as YDEGEE. Trimming removed 0 bases from V and 14 bases from J, with 6 bases in between.

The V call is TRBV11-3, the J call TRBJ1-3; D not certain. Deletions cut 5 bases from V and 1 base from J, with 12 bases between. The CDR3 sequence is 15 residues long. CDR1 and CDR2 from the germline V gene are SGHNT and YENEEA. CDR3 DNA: TGTGCCAGCAGCGCAGGCGCAACTTCTGGAAACACCATATATTTT. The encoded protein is CASSAGATSGNTIYF.

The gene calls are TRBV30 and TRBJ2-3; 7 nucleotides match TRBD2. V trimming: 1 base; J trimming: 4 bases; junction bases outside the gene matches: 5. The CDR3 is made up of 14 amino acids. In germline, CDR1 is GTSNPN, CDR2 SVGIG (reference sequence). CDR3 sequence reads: CAWSEGLAADTQYF. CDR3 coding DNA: TGTGCCTGGAGTGAGGGGCTAGCGGCAGATACGCAGTATTTT. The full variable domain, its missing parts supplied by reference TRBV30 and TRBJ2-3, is SQTIHQWPATLVQPVGSPLSLECTVEGTSNPNLYWYRQAAGRGLQLLFYSVGIGQISSEVPQNLSASRPQDRQFILSSKKLLLSDSGFYLCAWSEGLAADTQYFGPGTRLTVL.

The CDR3: CASSFGRGRETIYF. The CDR3 region has the DNA TGTGCCAGCAGCTTCGGCAGGGGGCGCGAAACCATATATTTT. The chain joins TRBV7-6 to TRBJ1-3; the match to TRBD1 covers 8 bases. The CDR3 is 14 residues long. The V and J ends lost 3 bases and 10 bases, in that order; junction bases with no gene match: 8. CDR1 is SGHVS and CDR2 is FNYEAQ in the germline V gene.

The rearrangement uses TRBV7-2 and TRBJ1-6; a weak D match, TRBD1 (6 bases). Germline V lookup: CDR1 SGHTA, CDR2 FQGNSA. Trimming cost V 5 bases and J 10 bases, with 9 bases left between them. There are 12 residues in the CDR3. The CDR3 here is CASSQGNSPLHF. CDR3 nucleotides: TGTGCCAGCAGCCAGGGGAACTCACCCCTCCACTTT.

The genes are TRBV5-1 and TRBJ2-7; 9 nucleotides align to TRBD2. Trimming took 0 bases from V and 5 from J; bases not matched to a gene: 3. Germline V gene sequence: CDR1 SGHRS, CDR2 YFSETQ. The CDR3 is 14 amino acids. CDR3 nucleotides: TGCGCCAGCAGCTTGGGCGGGAGGGCCCACGAGCAGTACTTC. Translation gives CASSLGGRAHEQYF.

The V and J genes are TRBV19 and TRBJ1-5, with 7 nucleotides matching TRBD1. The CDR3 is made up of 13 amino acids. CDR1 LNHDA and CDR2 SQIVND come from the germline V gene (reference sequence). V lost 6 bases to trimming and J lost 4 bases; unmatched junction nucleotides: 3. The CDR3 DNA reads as TGTGCCAGTAGGGACAGGAAAAATCAGCCCCAGCATTTT. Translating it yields CASRDRKNQPQHF.

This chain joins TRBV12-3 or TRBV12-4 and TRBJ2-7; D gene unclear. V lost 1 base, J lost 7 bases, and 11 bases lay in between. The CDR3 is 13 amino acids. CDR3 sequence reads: CASSLGSGAEQYF. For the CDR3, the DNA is TGTGCCAGCAGTTTAGGGTCTGGAGCGGAGCAGTACTTC.

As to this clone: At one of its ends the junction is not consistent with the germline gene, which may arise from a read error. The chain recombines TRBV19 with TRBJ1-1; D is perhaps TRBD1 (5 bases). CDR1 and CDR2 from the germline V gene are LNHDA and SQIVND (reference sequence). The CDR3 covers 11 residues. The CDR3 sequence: CASSIGRGRSF. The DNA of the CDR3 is TGTGCCAGTAGTATTGGGAGGGGAAGGTCCTTT.

The CDR3 nucleotides are TGTGCCAGCAGCTTGGGAGGGTCCTCTCCCATTGGGATTCAGTACTTC. This encodes CASSLGGSSPIGIQYF. V gene TRBV5-4 combines with J gene TRBJ2-4; a possible D gene is TRBD2 (5 bases). The CDR3 is 16 amino acids. Trimming pared 0 bases from V and 10 bases from J, leaving 20 bases between. Germline lookup yields CDR1 SGHNT and CDR2 YYREEE (reference sequence).

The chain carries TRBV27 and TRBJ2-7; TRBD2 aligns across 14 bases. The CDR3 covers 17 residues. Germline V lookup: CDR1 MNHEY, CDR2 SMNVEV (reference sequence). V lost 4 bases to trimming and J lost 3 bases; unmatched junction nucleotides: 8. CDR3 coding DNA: TGTGCCAGCAGTTACCCCGGGACTAGCGGGGGCGACTACGAGCAGTACTTC. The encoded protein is CASSYPGTSGGDYEQYF.

Here the CDR3 DNA reads TGTGCCAGTAGTATGGGGACAGGGGTTGAAGCTTTCTTT. It yields the protein CASSMGTGVEAFF. This chain joins TRBV19 and TRBJ1-1, with 10 bases that match TRBD1. The CDR3 has 13 amino acids. Germline V gene data show CDR1 as LNHDA and CDR2 as SQIVND (reference sequence). Unmatched junction bases numbered 2, after V lost 3 bases and J lost 7 bases.

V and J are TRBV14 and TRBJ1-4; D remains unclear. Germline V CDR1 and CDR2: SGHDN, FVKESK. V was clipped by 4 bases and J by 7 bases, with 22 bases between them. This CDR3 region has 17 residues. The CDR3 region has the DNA TGTGCCAGCAGCCTGGTGAGAGGGAACCAACTCGGTGAAAAACTGTTTTTT. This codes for CASSLVRGNQLGEKLFF.

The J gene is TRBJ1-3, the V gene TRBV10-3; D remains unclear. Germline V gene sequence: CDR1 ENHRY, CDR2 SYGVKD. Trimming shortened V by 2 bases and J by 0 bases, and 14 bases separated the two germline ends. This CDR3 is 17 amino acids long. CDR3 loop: CAISEGIIRDSGNTIYF. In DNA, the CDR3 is TGTGCCATCAGTGAGGGTATAATCCGGGACTCTGGAAACACCATATATTTT.

The CDR3 reads CASSGSTSGSNTGELFF. The CDR3 DNA sequence: TGTGCCAGCAGCGGGTCTACTAGCGGGTCGAACACCGGGGAGCTGTTTTTT. This chain links TRBV7-6 with TRBJ2-2, with TRBD2 identical over 9 bases. With V trimmed by 5 bases and J by 0 bases, 7 bases remained unmatched. CDR1 is SGHVS, CDR2 FNYEAQ, per germline. The CDR3 has 17 amino acids.

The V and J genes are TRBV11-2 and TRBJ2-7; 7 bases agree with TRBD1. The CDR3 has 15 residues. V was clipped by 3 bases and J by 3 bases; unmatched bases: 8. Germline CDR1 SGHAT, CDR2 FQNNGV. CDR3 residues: CASSFYQGVVYEQYF. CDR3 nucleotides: TGTGCCAGCAGCTTCTACCAGGGGGTAGTCTACGAGCAGTACTTC.

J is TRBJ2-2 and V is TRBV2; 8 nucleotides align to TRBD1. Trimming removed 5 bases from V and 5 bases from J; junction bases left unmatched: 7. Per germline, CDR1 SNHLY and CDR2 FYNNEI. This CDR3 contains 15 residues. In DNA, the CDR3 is TGTGCCAGCAGTTTGGGACAGGCCTCGACCGGGGAGCTGTTTTTT. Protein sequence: CASSLGQASTGELFF.

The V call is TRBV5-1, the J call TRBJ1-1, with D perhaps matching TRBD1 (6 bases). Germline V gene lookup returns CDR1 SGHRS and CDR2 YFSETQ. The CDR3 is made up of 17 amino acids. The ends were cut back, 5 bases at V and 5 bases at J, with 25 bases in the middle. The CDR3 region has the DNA TGCGCCAGCAGACCCGGGACATTTAATTGGGTAGAGACTGAAGCTTTCTTT. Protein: CASRPGTFNWVETEAFF.

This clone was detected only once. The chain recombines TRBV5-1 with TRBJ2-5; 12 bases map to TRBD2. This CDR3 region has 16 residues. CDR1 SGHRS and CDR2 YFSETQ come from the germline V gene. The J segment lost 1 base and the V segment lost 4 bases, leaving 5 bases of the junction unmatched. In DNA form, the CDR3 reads TGCGCCAGCAGCCCTAGCGGGGGGGCCGTCCAAGAGACCCAGTACTTC. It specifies CASSPSGGAVQETQYF.

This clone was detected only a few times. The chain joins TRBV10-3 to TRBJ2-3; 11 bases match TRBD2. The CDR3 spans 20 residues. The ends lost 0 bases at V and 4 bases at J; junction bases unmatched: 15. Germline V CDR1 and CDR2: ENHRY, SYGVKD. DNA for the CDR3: TGTGCCATCAGTGAGTCCCTCCTAGCGGGAGGCCCGTTGATGCCAGATACGCAGTATTTT. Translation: CAISESLLAGGPLMPDTQYF.

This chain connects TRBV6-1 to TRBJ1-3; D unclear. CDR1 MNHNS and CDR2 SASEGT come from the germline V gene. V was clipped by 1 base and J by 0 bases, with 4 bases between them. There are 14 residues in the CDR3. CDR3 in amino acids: CASSEVSSGNTIYF. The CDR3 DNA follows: TGTGCCAGCAGTGAAGTATCCTCTGGAAACACCATATATTTT.

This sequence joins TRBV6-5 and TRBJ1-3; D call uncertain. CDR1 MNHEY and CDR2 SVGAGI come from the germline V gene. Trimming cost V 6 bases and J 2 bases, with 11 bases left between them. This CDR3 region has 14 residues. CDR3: CASRTRSPGNTIYF. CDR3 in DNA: TGTGCCAGCAGAACCAGGTCCCCTGGAAACACCATATATTTT.

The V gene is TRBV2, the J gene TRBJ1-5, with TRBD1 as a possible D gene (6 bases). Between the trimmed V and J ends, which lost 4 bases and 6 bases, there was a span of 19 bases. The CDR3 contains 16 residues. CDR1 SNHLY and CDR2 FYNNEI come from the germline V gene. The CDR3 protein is CASSVGYAGGGQPQHF. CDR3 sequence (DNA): TGTGCCAGCAGTGTTGGTTATGCGGGGGGCGGTCAGCCCCAGCATTTT.